A selection of T cell receptor beta chains follows, all from one sample in a study of T cells in Graves' hyperthyroidism and ophthalmopathy. A single record per CDR3 protein comes from TCRdb applying MiXCR to the multiplex PCR reads. The sample has 550,000 to 850,000 distinct CDR3 sequences; around a sixth are singletons. The material sequenced was blood. These receptors all stem from a woman aged 50 to 60 with Graves' hyperthyroidism that later progressed to Graves' ophthalmopathy. Both conserved end residues are part of each CDR3. D genes are given only for firm matches. Size tells how often a clone was seen (once, few, many) or the class of an expanded clone, and some rows leave it out.

J,V,size,D,DNA,CDR3
TRBJ1-2,TRBV6-1,-,-,TGTGCCAGCAGTAGAACAGAAACCTATGGCTACACCTTC,CASSRTETYGYTF
TRBJ2-5,TRBV11-2,many,-,TGTGCCAGCAGCTATGTCAGTTTACAGACCCAGTACTTC,CASSYVSLQTQYF
TRBJ1-1,TRBV2,many,-,TGTGCCAGCAGGTTAGACAGGACGAACACTGAAGCTTTCTTT,CASRLDRTNTEAFF
TRBJ1-3,TRBV20-1,few,-,TGCAGTGCCCAGGACCGGAACTCTGGAAACACCATATATTTT,CSAQDRNSGNTIYF
TRBJ2-2,TRBV12-3/TRBV12-4,many,TRBD2,TGTGCCAGCAGGGGACTAGAGTACACCGGGGAGCTGTTTTTT,CASRGLEYTGELFF
TRBJ2-7,TRBV20-1,many,-,TGCAGTGCTAGGTTGGTTGGCAGGGTGAATTACGAGCAGTACTTC,CSARLVGRVNYEQYF
TRBJ2-2,TRBV12-3/TRBV12-4,-,-,TGTGCCAGCCGTAGGTGGACCGGGGAGCTGTTTTTT,CASRRWTGELFF
TRBJ2-5,TRBV12-3/TRBV12-4,many,-,TGTGCCAGCACCTGGGGGGGGGGCAGGTTAGAGACCCAGTACTTC,CASTWGGGRLETQYF
TRBJ1-3,TRBV12-3/TRBV12-4,-,-,TGTGCCAGCAGGGAGGGAGCTGGAAACACCATATATTTT,CASREGAGNTIYF
TRBJ2-3,TRBV29-1,many,-,TGCAGCGTTGAAGATCAAAGGACAAGAAGCACAGATACGCAGTATTTT,CSVEDQRTRSTDTQYF
TRBJ1-2,TRBV20-1,many,-,TGCAGTGCTAGATACGACAGGCTTACGGGCTACACCTTC,CSARYDRLTGYTF
TRBJ1-4,TRBV5-1,-,TRBD1,TGCGCCAGCAGCCATCGACAGGGAACTAATGAAAAACTGTTTTTT,CASSHRQGTNEKLFF
TRBJ2-2,TRBV10-3,-,-,TGTGCCATCAGTGTAGAGGGGGACACCGGGGAGCTGTTTTTT,CAISVEGDTGELFF
TRBJ2-2,TRBV13,few,-,TGTGCCAGCAGCCCCGGGAGAGCTGGCGCCGGGGAGCTGTTTTTT,CASSPGRAGAGELFF
TRBJ2-3,TRBV10-1,-,-,TGCGCCAGCAGTGAGGTATCAAGCACAGATACGCAGTATTTT,CASSEVSSTDTQYF
TRBJ1-2,TRBV14,-,TRBD1,TGTGCCAGCAGCCAAAAGGACAGGGTGCCCTATGGCTACACCTTC,CASSQKDRVPYGYTF
TRBJ2-1,TRBV4-2,-,-,TGTGCCAGCAGCCCGGCTTTCGGCGGGCGAAACAATGAGCAGTTCTTC,CASSPAFGGRNNEQFF